This T cell receptor beta chain appears in the sequencing data of a study of T cell repertoires in cytomegalovirus infection. Study-wide context: Shared public TCR beta signatures pointed to both CMV infection and a matching HLA type.

TCRdb re-called the reads with MiXCR, one entry per CDR3 protein. Of under 250,000 distinct CDR3 sequences listed, approximately 7% were seen once; the top ten hold under 7.5%. Study-wide results and caveats: People with CMV and the relevant HLA were identified by cumulative public TCR beta family frequency.

This clonotype was seen many times. Its antigen is as yet unknown. Germline CDR1 and CDR2: SGHVS and FNYEAQ. The CDR3 covers 15 residues. Trimming cost V 1 base and J 13 bases; bases outside gene matches: 9. The clonotype was recovered from a human donor in good health (CMV status not recorded). Some clones in this sample may be carry-over from other donors' samples. The V and J genes are TRBV7-6 and TRBJ1-6, with 8 bases lining up with TRBD1. The sequencing input was PBMCs. CDR3 DNA sequence: TGTGCCAGCAGCTTAGGATCAGGACAGGGTTCCCCCCTCCACTTT. Protein product: CASSLGSGQGSPLHF. Variable domain in full (rest from reference TRBV7-6 and TRBJ1-6): GAGVSQSPRYKVTKRGQDVALRCDPISGHVSLYWYRQALGQGPEFLTYFNYEAQQDKSGLPNDRFSAERPEGSISTLTIQRTEQRDSAMYRCASSLGSGQGSPLHFGNGTRLTVT.